This TCR beta chain was sequenced in a study of T cell changes during pregnancy in multiple sclerosis. Data came from immunoSEQ multiplex PCR; TCRdb stores just in-frame clones and leaves some out. The table has about 72,000 clones, 90% to 95% seen once. Trimming cost V 5 bases and J 8 bases, with 21 bases left between them. The V gene's germline CDR1 is LNHDA and CDR2 SQIVND (reference sequence). The length of the CDR3 is 16 residues. The rearrangement links TRBV19 to TRBJ1-4; D unresolved. This receptor was obtained from a female donor in good health, enrolled as a control in a pregnancy study. The specimen comprised peripheral blood, sampled in the third trimester of pregnancy. For the CDR3, the DNA is TGTGCCAGTAGTCCCTCGCGGGCCCAAGGGAGGGAAAAACTGTTTTTT. Encoded protein: CASSPSRAQGREKLFF.